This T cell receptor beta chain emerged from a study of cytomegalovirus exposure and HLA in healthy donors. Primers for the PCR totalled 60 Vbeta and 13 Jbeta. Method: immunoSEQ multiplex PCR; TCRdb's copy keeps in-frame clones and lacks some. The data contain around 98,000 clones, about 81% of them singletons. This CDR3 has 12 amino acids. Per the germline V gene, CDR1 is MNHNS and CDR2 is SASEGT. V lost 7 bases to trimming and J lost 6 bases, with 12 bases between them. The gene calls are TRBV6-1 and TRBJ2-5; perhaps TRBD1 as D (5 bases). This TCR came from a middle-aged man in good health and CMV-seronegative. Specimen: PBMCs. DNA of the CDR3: TGTGCCAGCATGGGGCGTGAGAAGACCCAGTACTTC. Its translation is CASMGREKTQYF.